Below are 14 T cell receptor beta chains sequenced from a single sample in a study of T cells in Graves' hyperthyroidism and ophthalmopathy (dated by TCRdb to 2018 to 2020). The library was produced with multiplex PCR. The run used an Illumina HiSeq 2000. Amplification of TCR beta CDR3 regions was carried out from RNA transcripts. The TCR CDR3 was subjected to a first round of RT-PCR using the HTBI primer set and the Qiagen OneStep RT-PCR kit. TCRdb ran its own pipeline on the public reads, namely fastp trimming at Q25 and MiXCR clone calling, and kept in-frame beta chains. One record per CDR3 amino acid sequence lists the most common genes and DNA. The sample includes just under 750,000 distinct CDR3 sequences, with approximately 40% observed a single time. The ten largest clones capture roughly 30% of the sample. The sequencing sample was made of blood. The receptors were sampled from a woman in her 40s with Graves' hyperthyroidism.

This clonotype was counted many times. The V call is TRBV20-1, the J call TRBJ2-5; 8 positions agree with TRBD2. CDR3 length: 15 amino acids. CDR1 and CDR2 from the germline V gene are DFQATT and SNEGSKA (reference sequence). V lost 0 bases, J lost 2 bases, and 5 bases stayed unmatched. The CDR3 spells CSARDPAGGQETQYF. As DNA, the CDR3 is TGCAGTGCTAGAGATCCGGCGGGGGGACAAGAGACCCAGTACTTC.

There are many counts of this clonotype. CDR3 loop: CASQRGTNEKLFF. CDR3 nucleotide sequence: TGTGCGAGTCAACGGGGAACTAATGAAAAACTGTTTTTT. This chain joins TRBV7-9 and TRBJ1-4; no definite D call. The CDR3 is made up of 13 amino acids. CDR1 SEHNR and CDR2 FQNEAQ come from the germline V gene (reference sequence).

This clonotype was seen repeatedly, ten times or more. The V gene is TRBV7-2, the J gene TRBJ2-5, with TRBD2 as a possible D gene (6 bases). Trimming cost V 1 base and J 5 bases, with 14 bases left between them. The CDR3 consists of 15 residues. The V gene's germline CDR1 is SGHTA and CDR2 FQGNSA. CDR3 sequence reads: CASSLVPNRGETQYF. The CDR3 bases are TGTGCCAGCAGCTTAGTTCCTAATCGGGGGGAGACCCAGTACTTC.

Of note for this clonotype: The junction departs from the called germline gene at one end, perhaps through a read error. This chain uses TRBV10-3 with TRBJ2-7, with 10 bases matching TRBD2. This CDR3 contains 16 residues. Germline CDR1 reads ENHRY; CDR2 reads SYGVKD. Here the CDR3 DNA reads TGTGCCAGCAGTTACTCGATCGCCCTAGCGGGAGAGGAGCAGTACTTC. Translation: CASSYSIALAGEEQYF.

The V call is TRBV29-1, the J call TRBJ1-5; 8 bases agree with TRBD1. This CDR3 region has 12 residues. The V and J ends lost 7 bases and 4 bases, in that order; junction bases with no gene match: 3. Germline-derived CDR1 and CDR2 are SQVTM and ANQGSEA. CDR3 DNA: TGCAGCGGGACAGGGAGGAATCAGCCCCAGCATTTT. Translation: CSGTGRNQPQHF.

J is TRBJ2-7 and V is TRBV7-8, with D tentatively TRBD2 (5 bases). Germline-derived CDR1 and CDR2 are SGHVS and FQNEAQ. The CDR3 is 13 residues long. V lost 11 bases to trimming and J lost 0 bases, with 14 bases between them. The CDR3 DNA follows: TGTGCCCCTAAGAAGCGGAGCTCCTACGAGCAGTACTTC. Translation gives CAPKKRSSYEQYF.

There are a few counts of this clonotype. CDR3 region: CASRLPGLAGASGANVLTF. CDR3 in DNA: TGTGCCAGCAGACTACCGGGACTAGCGGGAGCCTCTGGGGCCAACGTCCTGACTTTC. The chain joins TRBV7-9 to TRBJ2-6, with 14 bases matching TRBD2. The germline V gene encodes CDR1 SEHNR and CDR2 FQNEAQ (reference sequence). The CDR3 contains 19 residues. V dropped 6 bases and J dropped 0; count of bases not matched to a gene: 7.

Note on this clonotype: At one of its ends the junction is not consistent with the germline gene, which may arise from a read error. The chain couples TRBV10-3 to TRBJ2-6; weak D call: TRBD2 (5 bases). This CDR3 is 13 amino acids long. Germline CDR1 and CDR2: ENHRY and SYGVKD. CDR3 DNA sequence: TGTGCCATCACGACAAACGGGGACAACGTCCTGACTTTC. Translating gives CAITTNGDNVLTF.

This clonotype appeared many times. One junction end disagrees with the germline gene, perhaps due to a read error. In DNA, the CDR3 is TGTGCTAGCAGCCCAGTTCCCAGCCGCAGGGGGCGCAGCTATGGCTACACCTTC. Protein: CASSPVPSRRGRSYGYTF. The rearrangement joins TRBV7-7 to TRBJ1-2; 8 bases are a match to TRBD1. Looked up from germline, CDR1 is SSHAT and CDR2 is FNYEAQ (reference sequence). This CDR3 has 18 residues.

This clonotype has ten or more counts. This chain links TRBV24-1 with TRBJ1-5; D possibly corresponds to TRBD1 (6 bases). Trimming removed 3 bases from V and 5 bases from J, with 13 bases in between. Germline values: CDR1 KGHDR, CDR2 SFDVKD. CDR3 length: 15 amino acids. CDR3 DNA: TGTGCCACCAGTGATGGGCAAGGGGGGCATCAGCCCCAGCATTTT. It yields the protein CATSDGQGGHQPQHF.

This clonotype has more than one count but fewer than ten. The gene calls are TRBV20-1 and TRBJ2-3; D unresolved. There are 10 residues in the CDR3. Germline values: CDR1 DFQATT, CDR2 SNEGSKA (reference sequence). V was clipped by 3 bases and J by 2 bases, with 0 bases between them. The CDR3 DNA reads TGCAGTGCTAGCACAGATACGCAGTATTTT. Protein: CSASTDTQYF.

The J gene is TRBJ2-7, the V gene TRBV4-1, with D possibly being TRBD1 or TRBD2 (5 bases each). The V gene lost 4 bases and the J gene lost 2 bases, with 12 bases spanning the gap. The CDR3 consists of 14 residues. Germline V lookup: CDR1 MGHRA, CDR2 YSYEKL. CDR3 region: CASSPGPRTYEQYF. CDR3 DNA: TGCGCCAGCAGCCCGGGACCCCGCACCTACGAGCAGTACTTC.

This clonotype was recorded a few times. Written as DNA, the CDR3 is TGCAGTGCTAGCGGGAGGGCCGCTCGCGGGGAGACCCAGTACTTC. Protein product: CSASGRAARGETQYF. The J gene is TRBJ2-5, the V gene TRBV20-1; TRBD2 aligns across 8 bases. Germline CDR1 and CDR2: DFQATT and SNEGSKA (reference sequence). CDR3 size: 15 residues. V gave up 3 bases and J gave up 5 bases; unmatched junction bases: 11.

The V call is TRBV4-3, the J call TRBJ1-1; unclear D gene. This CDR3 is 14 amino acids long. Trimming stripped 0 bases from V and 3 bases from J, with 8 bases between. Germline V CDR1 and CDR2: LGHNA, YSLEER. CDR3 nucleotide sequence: TGCGCCAGCAGCCAAGATCGTCAGTACACTGAAGCTTTCTTT. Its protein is CASSQDRQYTEAFF.